This TCR beta chain was identified in a study of blood T cell repertoires in COVID-19. Study-wide background: Some COVID-19 samples were acute and others convalescent; all came from the United States, Italy and Spain. Sources were T cells, B-cell-depleted T cells, or PBMCs; the material itself was cDNA or gDNA.

Authors' methods: Estimated nucleated cell counts came from reference gene primer amplification. Assay used: immunoSEQ multiplex PCR; TCRdb lists only in-frame clones, some missing. Clonal size and the V and J genes are those of that table, whereas D and trimming came from the DNA. The data hold around 320,000 clones, with almost 85% observed a single time. CDR1 and CDR2 (germline): MNHEY, SVGAGI. The CDR3 has 13 amino acids. V trimming: 9 bases; J trimming: 7 bases; junction bases outside the gene matches: 9. The rearrangement joins TRBV6-5 to TRBJ2-7, with 10 bases fitting TRBD1. Sequenced input: peripheral blood. This receptor was taken from a human donor in a cohort sampled during active COVID-19. In DNA form, the CDR3 reads TGTGCCAGTATGGGACAGGGGAAAAGGGAGCAGTACTTC. Translating it yields CASMGQGKREQYF.